Sequencing of this T cell receptor beta chain was carried out in a study of technical replicates of blood from a few donors. Germline CDR1 reads SGHVS; CDR2 reads FQNEAQ. This CDR3 is built from 16 residues. V was pared by 1 base and J by 1 base, with 11 bases between. This clone came up once. Sequencing was performed with immunoSEQ multiplex PCR; in TCRdb, only in-frame clones are kept and a portion is missing. The top ten clones hold over 0.35% of a sample with tens of thousands of clones, 90% to 95% of them seen once. Sequencing used T cells isolated from PBMCs. The gene calls are TRBV7-8 and TRBJ1-5; D unresolved. This TCR was sampled from a human donor in good health. CDR3 loop: CASSLGRTRSNQPQHF. The CDR3 DNA is TGTGCCAGCAGCTTAGGTCGCACGCGAAGCAATCAGCCCCAGCATTTT.